This T cell receptor beta chain was sequenced in a study of technical replicates of blood from a handful of donors. Using immunoSEQ multiplex PCR, the repertoire was profiled, and TCRdb retains in-frame clones only, with some absent. Here the sample spans just under 60,000 clones, about 94% being singletons. V was clipped by 9 bases and J by 4 bases, with 18 bases between them. The CDR3 has 15 residues. The germline gives CDR1 MNHNS, CDR2 SASEGT. V gene TRBV6-1 combines with J gene TRBJ2-2, with D tentatively TRBD2 (6 bases). The source material was PBMCs. The TCR originated in a human donor in good health. Some clones in this sample may be carry-over from other donors' samples. The CDR3 DNA is TGTGCCAGTTCAACCGGCCTAGCGAGCACCGGGGAGCTGTTTTTT. This translates into CASSTGLASTGELFF.